Each of the 16 T cell receptor beta chains below was sequenced from the same sample in a study of blood T cell repertoires in COVID-19. Assay: immunoSEQ multiplex PCR; the TCRdb copy retains only in-frame clones and omits some. Of 250,000 to 300,000 clones in the sample, 85% to 90% were seen once. The sample was peripheral blood. The receptors were sampled from a middle-aged woman who had recovered from COVID-19.

This rearrangement joins TRBV15 to TRBJ2-2; D is undetermined. The V end was cut by 0 bases, the J end by 5 bases, with 16 bases between. The CDR3 is 17 amino acids. Germline V CDR1 and CDR2: LNHNV, YYDKDF (reference sequence). In nucleotides, the CDR3 is TGTGCCACCAGCAGAGATCTCTCCCCTGCGTGGACCGGGGAGCTGTTTTTT. Translated: CATSRDLSPAWTGELFF. The full variable domain, in which reference TRBV15 and TRBJ2-2 provide the parts outside the CDR3, is DAMVIQNPRYQVTQFGKPVTLSCSQTLNHNVMYWYQQKSSQAPKLLFHYYDKDFNNEADTPDNFQSRRPNTSFCFLDIRSPGLGDTAMYLCATSRDLSPAWTGELFFGEGSRLTVL.

The chain joins TRBV10-3 to TRBJ2-7, with TRBD1 as a possible D gene (5 bases). Germline loops: CDR1 ENHRY, CDR2 SYGVKD. The V and J ends lost 8 bases and 2 bases respectively, with 10 bases between them. The CDR3 runs to 12 residues. CDR3 sequence (DNA): TGTGCCATCGGGGCTGACCCCTACGAGCAGTACTTC. This gives the protein CAIGADPYEQYF.

This clone was counted between two and nine times. The chain recombines TRBV9 with TRBJ2-2; TRBD2 matches at 8 bases. The V gene's germline CDR1 is SGDLS and CDR2 YYNGEE. With V trimmed by 2 bases and J by 7 bases, 10 bases remained unmatched. This CDR3 is built from 16 residues. Written as DNA, the CDR3 is TGTGCCAGCAGCGTTTTGGACGGGAGGGCTGACGGGGAGCTGTTTTTT. Translated: CASSVLDGRADGELFF.

The genes are TRBV7-9 and TRBJ2-4; a possible D gene is TRBD1 (5 bases). The CDR3 length is 14 residues. With 5 bases removed from V and 7 bases from J, the gap between germline ends came to 15 bases. CDR1 is SEHNR, CDR2 FQNEAQ, per germline (reference sequence). CDR3 coding DNA: TGTGCCAGCAGCCGTCCGGACACCGGGAACATTCAGTACTTC. This encodes CASSRPDTGNIQYF. Full variable domain (outside the CDR3, taken from reference TRBV7-9 and TRBJ2-4): DTGVSQNPRHKITKRGQNVTFRCDPISEHNRLYWYRQTLGQGPEFLTYFQNEAQLEKSRLLSDRFSAERPKGSFSTLEIQRTEQGDSAMYLCASSRPDTGNIQYFGAGTRLSVL.

The rearrangement joins TRBV2 to TRBJ2-5; D not resolved. The CDR3 is 12 residues long. The V end lost 9 bases, the J end lost 1 base, and 9 bases lay between the germline ends. CDR1 and CDR2 (germline): SNHLY, FYNNEI. The CDR3 reads CARSLGQETQYF. As DNA, the CDR3 is TGTGCCAGATCCCTAGGCCAAGAGACCCAGTACTTC.

This clone was recorded a few times. The CDR3 sequence: CAISESRGTGELFF. The CDR3 DNA sequence: TGTGCCATCAGTGAGTCACGGGGTACCGGGGAGCTGTTTTTT. The genes are TRBV10-3 and TRBJ2-2; maybe TRBD2 (5 bases). Germline V gives CDR1 ENHRY, CDR2 SYGVKD. The CDR3 extends over 14 amino acids. V lost 0 bases, J lost 5 bases, and 7 bases lay in between.

V usage is TRBV3-1 (or the pseudogene TRBV3-2) and J usage is TRBJ2-5; TRBD2 matches 8 bases. Losses at the gene ends were 0 bases for V and 4 bases for J; bases not matched to a gene: 13. The CDR3 is made up of 18 amino acids. Germline V gene data show CDR1 as LGHDT and CDR2 as YNNKEL (reference sequence). CDR3 amino acids: CASSQDTIASRGGETQYF. The DNA of the CDR3 is TGTGCCAGCAGCCAAGATACGATTGCTAGCCGGGGGGGAGAGACCCAGTACTTC.

The chain uses TRBV7-2 and TRBJ2-3, with unresolved D. The CDR3 is 12 residues long. Germline V gives CDR1 SGHTA, CDR2 FQGNSA. V was clipped by 5 bases and J by 8 bases, with 11 bases between them. The CDR3 DNA follows: TGTGCCAGCAGCCCCCTGGCGGCTACGCAGTATTTT. The encoded protein is CASSPLAATQYF.

The V call is TRBV6-5, the J call TRBJ2-1; 8 bases fit TRBD2. J was trimmed by 6 bases and V by 0 bases; bases with no gene match: 4. The CDR3 is made up of 15 amino acids. CDR1 and CDR2 (germline): MNHEY, SVGAGI. CDR3 coding DNA: TGTGCCAGCAGTTACTCAGCTAGCGGGTTCAATGAGCAGTTCTTC. Protein: CASSYSASGFNEQFF.

This CDR3 reads CASSEEGRGFVYGYTF. The CDR3 bases are TGTGCCAGCAGTGAAGAGGGCAGGGGCTTTGTTTATGGCTACACCTTC. The chain has TRBV6-1 and TRBJ1-2; tentative D call: TRBD1 (6 bases). The length of the CDR3 is 16 residues. From germline, CDR1 is MNHNS and CDR2 SASEGT. V gave up 1 base and J gave up 5 bases, with 17 bases separating them.

This clone was detected once. This chain connects TRBV4-2 to TRBJ2-7; 7 nucleotides match TRBD2. V lost 4 bases and J lost 6; bases outside the gene matches: 12. CDR1 LGHNA and CDR2 YNFKEQ come from the germline V gene. The CDR3 contains 15 residues. CDR3 amino acids: CASSPHLASGSEQYF. The CDR3 DNA reads as TGTGCCAGCAGCCCCCACCTGGCTAGCGGTAGCGAGCAGTACTTC.

The chain uses TRBV11-3 and TRBJ2-1, with D unresolved. This CDR3 contains 16 residues. V lost 1 base and J 2 bases, leaving 12 bases between the germline ends. Germline V lookup: CDR1 SGHNT, CDR2 YENEEA. Here the CDR3 reads CASSLGAAPPYNEQFF. In nucleotides, the CDR3 is TGTGCCAGCAGCTTAGGGGCAGCCCCCCCCTACAATGAGCAGTTCTTC.

The rearrangement links TRBV14 to TRBJ1-3; D remains ambiguous. The V and J ends lost 4 bases and 0 bases respectively, with 19 bases between them. Per germline, CDR1 SGHDN and CDR2 FVKESK. The CDR3 is 18 amino acids. The CDR3 nucleotides read TGTGCCAGCAGCCCCACAATACTTCTCAGGCACTCTGGAAACACCATATATTTT. Amino acids: CASSPTILLRHSGNTIYF.

V and J are TRBV9 and TRBJ1-1, with D possibly being TRBD1 (5 bases). V was shortened by 2 bases and J by 7 bases, with 15 bases between the two germline ends. The germline V gene has CDR1 SGDLS and CDR2 YYNGEE. This CDR3 is built from 14 residues. The CDR3 is CASSVGLLSGEAFF. In DNA, the CDR3 is TGTGCCAGCAGCGTGGGGCTCCTTTCAGGTGAAGCTTTCTTT.

This clone was observed a single time. The chain carries TRBV5-6 and TRBJ1-2; 11 bases are a match to TRBD1. Germline V lookup: CDR1 SGHDT, CDR2 YYEEEE. The CDR3 has 13 residues. The trim removed 4 bases at V and 7 bases at J, leaving 3 bases unmatched. The CDR3 is CASSTGTGGGYTF. The CDR3 DNA follows: TGTGCCAGCAGCACCGGGACAGGGGGTGGCTACACCTTC.

The chain has TRBV11-2 and TRBJ1-4, with 10 bases identical to TRBD1. Germline lookup yields CDR1 SGHAT and CDR2 FQNNGV. The CDR3 spans 14 residues. After removal of 6 bases from V and 3 bases from J, the junction contained 1 base not matched to a gene. The CDR3 loop is CASRTGGPNEKLFF. CDR3 nucleotides: TGTGCCAGCAGGACAGGGGGCCCTAATGAAAAACTGTTTTTT.